The clone carrying this TCR beta chain appeared a few times. No antigen is known for it. Gene names denote mouse genes. The read terminates 1 residue ahead of where the CDR3 ends, so the germline J gene completes it. The time point is: mouse harvest day 7 after allogeneic transplant. Mouse grafts combined 10^7 T-cell-depleted bone marrow cells with 10^6 splenic CD5+ T cells. V was pared by 7 bases and J by 4 bases, with 8 bases between. Germline V lookup: CDR1 FNHDT, CDR2 SITEND (reference sequence). The CDR3 contains 12 residues. This record belongs to a study of tissue T cells after allogeneic stem cell transplantation. Study results and limitations: Only a limited share of tissue TCRs appeared in blood or spleen.

Sequenced by immunoSEQ multiplex PCR; TCRdb stores in-frame clones only, minus some. Among thousands of clones, roughly 46% were seen once, and the ten largest hold 6.5%. The clonotype originates from a female BALB/c mouse given C57BL/6 T cells with graft-versus-host disease after an allogeneic hematopoietic cell transplant. The rearrangement uses TRBV19 and TRBJ2-2; D not resolved. Source material: gut tissue. CDR3 bases read: TGTGCCAGCGGCCCCGGCACCGGGCAGCTCTAC. Its protein is CASGPGTGQLY. The CDR3 in its entirety is CASGPGTGQLYF.